This T cell receptor beta chain was captured by sequencing in a study of Ad26.COV2.S vaccination and SARS-CoV-2 variants. Treatment here: roughly 18 received Ad26.COV2.S at low or high dose, single or two shots; several received placebo; per-sample allocation not given. Samples were taken on day 63 after the first vaccine or placebo injection. Germline CDR1 KGHSH, CDR2 LQKENI. Deletions cut 3 bases from V and 1 base from J, with 12 bases between. The CDR3 length is 15 residues. Profiled with immunoSEQ multiplex PCR; TCRdb holds only in-frame clones, not every one. Counted here are approximately 300,000 clones, 86% occurring once; the ten biggest clones make up roughly 1.9%.

The rearrangement joins TRBV18 to TRBJ1-2; D unclear. The sample in question was peripheral blood, obtained in a trial of Ad26.COV2.S vaccine versus placebo. The sequence derives from a person aged 18-65 years who received the Ad26.COV2.S COVID-19 vaccine or a placebo. The CDR3 region is CASSPGRAGNYGYTF. The CDR3 DNA is TGTGCCAGCTCACCGGGAAGGGCCGGTAACTATGGCTACACCTTC. Complete variable domain (other parts from reference TRBV18 and TRBJ1-2): NAGVMQNPRHLVRRRGQEARLRCSPMKGHSHVYWYRQLPEEGLKFMVYLQKENIIDESGMPKERFSAEFPKEGPSILRIQQVVRGDSAAYFCASSPGRAGNYGYTFGSGTRLTVV.